This is a list of T cell receptor beta chains from one sample in a study of response to subunit inactivated influenza vaccine. Via MiXCR, TCRdb re-called the RT-PCR reads, giving one row per CDR3 protein. The data contain hundreds of thousands of distinct CDR3 sequences, approximately 14% of them singletons. The sample consisted of PBMCs from blood, taken 12 days after vaccination. These receptors originate from a man aged 45-60 years who received an inactivated influenza vaccine. Each CDR3 is given without its conserved first and last residue.

>13|TRBV5-5|TRBJ1-5
ASSSDRGTFQPQH
>13|TRBV20-1|TRBJ2-1
SARDPGRTYNEQF
>13|TRBV20-1|TRBJ2-7
SARVGALQAYEQY
>13|TRBV6-5|TRBJ2-7
ASRYTGGGIYEQY
>13|TRBV6-5|TRBJ2-4
ASSYSVGLGSIQY
>13|TRBV20-1|TRBJ2-3
SASNPRGPGDTQY
>14|TRBV6-2/TRBV6-3|TRBJ2-7
ASSYWPGQGPYEQY
>12|TRBV27|TRBJ2-7
ASSFGDHRHEQY
>13|TRBV7-2|TRBJ2-5
ASSLRLGGQETQY
>11|TRBV12-3/TRBV12-4|TRBJ1-3
ASSLYRGNTIY
>11|TRBV28|TRBJ2-7
ASSPGIAGLQY
>13|TRBV6-5|TRBJ1-5
ASSSTGTGNQPQH
>14|TRBV5-1|TRBJ2-1
ASSLELAGVTNEQF
>12|TRBV29-1|TRBJ2-2
SVETGTNTGELF
>11|TRBV6-2/TRBV6-3|TRBJ1-2
ASSQDRVAGYT
>15|TRBV4-2|TRBJ2-4
ASSQGRGQGVFGIQY
>16|TRBV12-3/TRBV12-4|TRBJ2-5
ASSYRSGGPIFQETQY
>14|TRBV6-2/TRBV6-3|TRBJ2-7
ASSYSKQTNSYEQY
>16|TRBV10-3|TRBJ2-4
AISESSMGGTVKNIQY
>10|TRBV7-2|TRBJ1-2
ASSRTGVGYT
>14|TRBV25-1|TRBJ2-3
ASSEGKLTGSDTQY
>11|TRBV28|TRBJ2-1
ASSLWPVGEQF
>10|TRBV11-2|TRBJ1-1
ASSPLYTEAF
>12|TRBV6-5|TRBJ2-5
ASSYLDRGETQY
>10|TRBV10-3|TRBJ1-2
AISDSRYGYT
>14|TRBV4-2|TRBJ2-3
ASSRLSGTSTDTQY
>13|TRBV6-1|TRBJ2-1
ASSDFAGVFDEQF
>11|TRBV12-3/TRBV12-4|TRBJ2-5
ASSFGGQETQY
>10|TRBV30|TRBJ1-5
DWSAGGVTQH
>12|TRBV12-3/TRBV12-4|TRBJ2-7
ASSKDANSYEQY
>12|TRBV5-1|TRBJ2-5
ASSHGQGAETQY
>12|TRBV6-1|TRBJ1-1
ASSVYRWNTEAF
>15|TRBV7-2|TRBJ2-5
ASSLGLAGGPRETQY
>12|TRBV28|TRBJ2-1
ASSLGVFTNEQF
>13|TRBV9|TRBJ2-1
ASSSAGGVYNEQF
>13|TRBV9|TRBJ2-7
ASSVGGQVPNEQY
>12|TRBV12-3/TRBV12-4|TRBJ1-1
ASSFVGGSAEAF
>10|TRBV14|TRBJ2-7
ASSPQPYEQY
>12|TRBV2|TRBJ1-1
ASRYRDEWTEAF
>10|TRBV29-1|TRBJ2-1
SVDGSYNEQF
>13|TRBV3-1|TRBJ2-7
ASSQAGLLWYEQY
>13|TRBV6-5|TRBJ2-5
ASSYSRRRQETQY
>12|TRBV5-1|TRBJ1-2
ASSDSGTANGYT
>12|TRBV20-1|TRBJ1-4
SARDNRGFEKLF
>15|TRBV5-6|TRBJ2-6
ASSLVQTGSGANVLT
>11|TRBV20-1|TRBJ1-6
SARVGPNSPLH